This TCR beta chain was identified during a study of vaccination and CD4 T cells after COVID-19. About the research overall: Convalescent individuals numbered four females and six males, two being Hispanic. Two doses of either BNT162b2 or mRNA-1273 vaccine went to participants. Typically, post-vaccine samples were obtained a median approximately 74 days after dose two, within a range of 14 to 241.

Treatment meaning: 10-day PBMC culture with coronavirus spike peptide pools or control peptides (ViraFEST assay). Findings and caveats of the study: In median terms, SARS-CoV-2-reactive clonotypes went from about 20 to 38, a nonsignificant rise.

Cultured CD4+ T-cell DNA underwent Oncomine TCR Beta short-read sequencing. In TCRdb, the PCR reads were re-called with MiXCR into one record per CDR3 protein. The table shows thousands of distinct CDR3 sequences, with approximately 60% occurring only once. This clonotype was detected only once. Antigen unknown. There are 14 residues in the CDR3. V shed 3 bases and J shed 1 base, with 10 bases lying between them. CDR1 and CDR2 (germline): SGHRS, YFSETQ. This clonotype originated in a human donor with COVID-19. The chain couples TRBV5-1 to TRBJ1-1; no clear D gene. The specimen was cultured CD4+ T cells from blood, collected after SARS-CoV-2 vaccination. The CDR3 nucleotides are TGCGCCAGCAGCTCCAGCCGGGCGAACACTGAAGCTTTCTTT. Amino acid sequence: CASSSSRANTEAFF.